This TCR beta chain originates from a study of neurological immune-mediated disorders. TCRdb fed the 5' RACE reads into MiXCR, producing one record per CDR3 protein. The data hold tens of thousands of distinct CDR3 sequences, with more than 3% observed a single time. This clonotype has ten or more counts. V shed 2 bases and J 3 bases; nucleotides not matched to a gene: 7. This CDR3 region has 17 residues. Germline V gene data show CDR1 as KGHSH and CDR2 as LQKENI. The TCR was taken from a man aged 30 to 39 with multiple sclerosis. The specimen sequenced was PBMCs. The V and J genes are TRBV18 and TRBJ2-7; TRBD2 agrees at 13 bases. This chain's CDR3 is CASSPSGTSGAYYEQYF. The CDR3 coding sequence is TGTGCCAGCTCACCAAGCGGGACTAGCGGGGCGTACTACGAGCAGTACTTC.